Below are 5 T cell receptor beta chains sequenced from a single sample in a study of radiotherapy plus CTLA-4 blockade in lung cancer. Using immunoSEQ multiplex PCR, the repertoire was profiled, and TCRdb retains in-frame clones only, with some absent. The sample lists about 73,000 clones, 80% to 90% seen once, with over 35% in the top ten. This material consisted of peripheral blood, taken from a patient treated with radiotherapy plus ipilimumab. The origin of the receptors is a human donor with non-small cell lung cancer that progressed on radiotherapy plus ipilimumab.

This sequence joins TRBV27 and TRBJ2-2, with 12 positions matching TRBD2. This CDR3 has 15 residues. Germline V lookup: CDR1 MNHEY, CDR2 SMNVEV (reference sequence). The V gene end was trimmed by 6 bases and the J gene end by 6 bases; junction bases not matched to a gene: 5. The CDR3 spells CASSPSGRVPGELFF. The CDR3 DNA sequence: TGTGCCAGCAGCCCTAGCGGGAGGGTCCCCGGGGAGCTGTTTTTT.

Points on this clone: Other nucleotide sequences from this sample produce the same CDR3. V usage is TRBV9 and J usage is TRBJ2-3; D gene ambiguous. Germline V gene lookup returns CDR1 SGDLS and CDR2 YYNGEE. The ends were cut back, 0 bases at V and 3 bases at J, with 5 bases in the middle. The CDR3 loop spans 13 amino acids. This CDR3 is CASSVVLTDTQYF. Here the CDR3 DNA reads TGTGCCAGCAGCGTAGTCTTAACAGATACGCAGTATTTT.

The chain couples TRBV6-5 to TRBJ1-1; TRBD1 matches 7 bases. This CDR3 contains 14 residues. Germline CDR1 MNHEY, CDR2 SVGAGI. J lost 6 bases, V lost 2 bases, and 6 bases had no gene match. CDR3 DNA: TGTGCCAGCAGTTACGGGGACAGCGATTCTGAAGCTTTCTTT. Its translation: CASSYGDSDSEAFF.

Written as DNA, the CDR3 is TGTGCCAGCAGTTATCTTAGCGGTTGGAACAATGAGCAGTTCTTC. Protein sequence: CASSYLSGWNNEQFF. The rearrangement uses TRBV27 and TRBJ2-1; D might be TRBD2 (6 bases). Germline loops: CDR1 MNHEY, CDR2 SMNVEV (reference sequence). The ends were cut back, 4 bases at V and 5 bases at J, with 15 bases in the middle. The CDR3 is 15 residues long.

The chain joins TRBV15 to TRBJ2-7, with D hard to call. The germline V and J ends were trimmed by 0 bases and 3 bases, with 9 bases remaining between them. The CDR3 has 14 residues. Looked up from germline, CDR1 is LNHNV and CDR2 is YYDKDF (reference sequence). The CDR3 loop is CATSRDRGLYEQYV. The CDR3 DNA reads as TGTGCCACCAGCAGAGATCGAGGCCTCTACGAGCAGTACGTC.